This T cell receptor beta chain stems from a study of blood T cell repertoires in COVID-19. Study overall: Samples of COVID-19 (acute and convalescent) were obtained from the United States, Italy and Spain. Nucleic acid was either cDNA or gDNA, and it came from T cells, B-cell-depleted T cells, or PBMCs.

Per the authors' pipeline: Cell counts per sample came from amplifying reference gene primers. Clones were sequenced by immunoSEQ multiplex PCR, and TCRdb holds only the in-frame ones, with some missing. The V and J calls and clone size were taken over from that table, and D and trimming were inferred from the DNA. The table shows 250,000 or so clones, with around 89% occurring only once. The Seattle site enrolled patients during active infection and followed them longitudinally. The CDR3 has 13 amino acids. Deletions cut 7 bases from V and 4 bases from J, with 11 bases between. The V gene's germline CDR1 is LGHNT and CDR2 FRNRAP.

The receptor was isolated from a woman aged 55-70 years with COVID-19, enrolled during active disease. Sequenced material: peripheral blood. The chain links TRBV12-5 to TRBJ1-5; D is perhaps TRBD1 (5 bases). The CDR3 here is CASASGGNQPQHF. The CDR3 region has the DNA TGTGCTAGTGCTTCGGGGGGGAATCAGCCCCAGCATTTT.